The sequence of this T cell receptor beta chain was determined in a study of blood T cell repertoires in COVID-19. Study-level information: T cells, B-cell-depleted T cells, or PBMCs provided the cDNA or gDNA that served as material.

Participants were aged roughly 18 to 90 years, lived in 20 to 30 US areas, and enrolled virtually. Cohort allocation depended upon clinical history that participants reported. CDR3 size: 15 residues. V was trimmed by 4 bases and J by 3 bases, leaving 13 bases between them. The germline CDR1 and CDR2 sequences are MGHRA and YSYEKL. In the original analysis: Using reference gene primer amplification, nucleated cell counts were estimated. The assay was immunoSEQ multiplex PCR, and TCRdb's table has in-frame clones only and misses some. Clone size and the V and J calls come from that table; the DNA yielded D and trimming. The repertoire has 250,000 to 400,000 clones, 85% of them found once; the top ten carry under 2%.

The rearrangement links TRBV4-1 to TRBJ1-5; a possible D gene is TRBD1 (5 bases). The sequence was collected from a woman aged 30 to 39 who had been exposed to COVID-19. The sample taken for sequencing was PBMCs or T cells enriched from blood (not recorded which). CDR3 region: CASSLLQGVNQPQHF. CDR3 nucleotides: TGCGCCAGCAGCCTCCTACAAGGGGTCAATCAGCCCCAGCATTTT.